This passage covers 14 T cell receptor beta chains from one sample sequenced in a study of T cells in localized non-small cell lung cancer. Here immunoSEQ multiplex PCR was the method, and the copy in TCRdb shows in-frame clones only, minus some. The sample records around 92,000 clones, approximately 90% being singletons. The sample in question was PBMCs, obtained before any cancer treatment. Source of these receptors: a woman aged 40-69 years with stage II squamous cell lung carcinoma.

This clone has more than one count but fewer than ten. In the same sample, other DNA sequences code for this CDR3. The chain links TRBV14 to TRBJ1-2, with no clear D. Germline-derived CDR1 and CDR2 are SGHDN and FVKESK. The CDR3 has 15 residues. The V and J ends lost 1 base and 2 bases respectively, with 11 bases between them. The CDR3, as DNA: TGTGCCAGCAGCCAAGGGGGTGGGAAGAACTATGGCTACACCTTC. Translating it yields CASSQGGGKNYGYTF.

The chain has TRBV25-1 and TRBJ2-5; D is uncertain. Germline assignment: CDR1 MGHDK and CDR2 SYGVNS. Trimming stripped 3 bases from V and 5 bases from J, with 16 bases between. This CDR3 region has 15 residues. CDR3 sequence (DNA): TGTGCCAGCAGTGAGGGGATCCCGGAGTGGGAGACCCAGTACTTC. The encoded protein is CASSEGIPEWETQYF.

The V and J genes are TRBV2 and TRBJ1-2, with 9 bases lining up with TRBD1. J was trimmed by 7 bases and V by 10 bases; bases with no gene match: 13. The CDR3 totals 14 residues. In germline, CDR1 is SNHLY, CDR2 FYNNEI. CDR3 sequence: CATGSTGTGFGYTF. Here the CDR3 DNA reads TGTGCCACCGGATCTACCGGGACAGGGTTTGGCTACACCTTC.

Only a few counts were recorded for this clone. V gene TRBV6-1 combines with J gene TRBJ1-5; a weak D match, TRBD1 (6 bases). Trimming shortened V by 7 bases and J by 0 bases, and 7 bases separated the two germline ends. Germline CDR1 and CDR2: MNHNS and SASEGT. This CDR3 has 13 residues. The CDR3 region has the DNA TGTGCCAGCAAGGGGGATAGCAATCAGCCCCAGCATTTT. Translation gives CASKGDSNQPQHF.

The chain couples TRBV7-8 to TRBJ2-5, with D possibly matching TRBD1 (5 bases). CDR3 length equals 15 residues. Trimming removed 1 base at V and 3 bases at J, with 12 bases between. Looked up from germline, CDR1 is SGHVS and CDR2 is FQNEAQ. The CDR3 bases are TGTGCCAGCAGCTTAGGCGGCGGCAGGGAAGAGACCCAGTACTTC. Translated, it gives CASSLGGGREETQYF.

This clone was seen just once. V gene TRBV6-5 combines with J gene TRBJ1-6; TRBD1 matches 9 bases. CDR3 size: 15 residues. After removal of 4 bases from V and 10 bases from J, the junction contained 8 bases not matched to a gene. CDR1 MNHEY and CDR2 SVGAGI come from the germline V gene. The DNA for the CDR3 is TGTGCCAGCAGTTTGGGACAGGGTTTCCGCTCACCCCTCCACTTT. This sequence encodes CASSLGQGFRSPLHF.

CDR3 in amino acids: CASRSRGPNYGYTF. As DNA, the CDR3 is TGTGCCAGCCGAAGTCGGGGGCCTAACTATGGCTACACCTTC. The V call is TRBV6-1, the J call TRBJ1-2, with D maybe TRBD1 (6 bases). Looked up from germline, CDR1 is MNHNS and CDR2 is SASEGT. The V and J ends lost 8 bases and 0 bases respectively, with 13 bases between them. The CDR3 sequence is 14 residues long.

The chain is built from TRBV5-1 and TRBJ2-3, with unresolved D. Trimming removed 5 bases at V and 0 bases at J, with 1 base between. Looked up from germline, CDR1 is SGHRS and CDR2 is YFSETQ. CDR3 size: 11 residues. This chain's CDR3 is CASSSTDTQYF. Here the CDR3 DNA reads TGCGCCAGCAGTAGCACAGATACGCAGTATTTT. Using reference TRBV5-1 and TRBJ2-3 for the parts outside the CDR3, the full variable domain is KAGVTQTPRYLIKTRGQQVTLSCSPISGHRSVSWYQQTPGQGLQFLFEYFSETQRNKGNFPGRFSGRQFSNSRSEMNVSTLELGDSALYLCASSSTDTQYFGPGTRLTVL.

The J gene is TRBJ2-5, the V gene TRBV11-1; TRBD1 agrees at 7 bases. Germline trimming cut 5 bases from V and 5 bases from J; bases unmatched to any gene: 11. Germline V gene data show CDR1 as SGHAT and CDR2 as FQDESV (reference sequence). This CDR3 region has 15 residues. The CDR3 loop reads CASSRQGQRVETQYF. For the CDR3, the DNA is TGTGCCAGCAGCCGACAGGGACAGAGAGTGGAGACCCAGTACTTC.

This clone occurred once. This chain joins TRBV2 and TRBJ1-1; unclear D gene. This CDR3 spans 12 amino acids. CDR1 is SNHLY and CDR2 is FYNNEI in the germline V gene. The V and J ends lost 6 bases and 3 bases respectively, with 8 bases between them. The CDR3 region is CASRRDHTEAFF. CDR3 sequence (DNA): TGTGCCAGCAGGAGGGATCACACTGAAGCTTTCTTT. Looking up the rest from reference TRBV2 and TRBJ1-1 gives the full variable domain: EPEVTQTPSHQVTQMGQEVILRCVPISNHLYFYWYRQILGQKVEFLVSFYNNEISEKSEIFDDQFSVERPDGSNFTLKIRSTKLEDSAMYFCASRRDHTEAFFGQGTRLTVV.

This chain connects TRBV7-2 to TRBJ1-6, with D tentatively TRBD1 (6 bases). Trimming left V 1 base short and J 10 bases short, with 14 bases between. From germline, CDR1 is SGHTA and CDR2 FQGNSA. CDR3 size: 15 residues. The CDR3 DNA reads as TGTGCCAGCAGCTTAGAAGGGGGGAGCTGGTCACCCCTCCACTTT. Its protein is CASSLEGGSWSPLHF.

This chain links TRBV5-3 with TRBJ1-5; D gene uncertain. TRBV5-3 qualifies as an ORF whose function is uncertain. This CDR3 contains 14 residues. V was clipped by 3 bases and J by 8 bases, with 15 bases between them. DNA for the CDR3: TGTGCCAGAAGCTCTCCGCGGACGCAAGAGCCCCAGCATTTT. Its translation is CARSSPRTQEPQHF.

This chain connects TRBV2 to TRBJ1-2; D call uncertain. The CDR3 is 12 amino acids. Between the trimmed V and J ends, which lost 7 bases and 2 bases, there was a span of 8 bases. In germline, CDR1 is SNHLY, CDR2 FYNNEI. In DNA, the CDR3 is TGTGCCAGCATTCTGGTGAACTATGGCTACACCTTC. Residues: CASILVNYGYTF. Full variable domain (rest looked up from reference TRBV2 and TRBJ1-2): EPEVTQTPSHQVTQMGQEVILRCVPISNHLYFYWYRQILGQKVEFLVSFYNNEISEKSEIFDDQFSVERPDGSNFTLKIRSTKLEDSAMYFCASILVNYGYTFGSGTRLTVV.

The rearrangement joins TRBV7-9 to TRBJ2-2; D is ambiguous. V lost 1 base to trimming and J lost 0 bases, with 6 bases between them. Germline V gene lookup returns CDR1 SEHNR and CDR2 FQNEAQ (reference sequence). This CDR3 region has 15 residues. The CDR3 DNA is TGTGCCAGCAGCTTAGGGCAGACGAACACCGGGGAGCTGTTTTTT. Translation gives CASSLGQTNTGELFF.